This TCR beta chain was obtained from a study of cytomegalovirus exposure and HLA in healthy donors. Looking at the study overall: Some 91 million unique TCRs from HLA-typed donors were held in an early release of data. Overall study findings and caveats: A later analysis found most CMV-associated TCR beta chains apparently HLA-restricted. 150 or so TCR beta chains were listed as cytomegalovirus-associated. Presence/absence analyses assumed roughly uniform sequencing depth across donors.

CDR1 and CDR2 (germline): SGHKS, YYEKEE (reference sequence). J lost 4 bases, V lost 2 bases, and 5 bases had no gene match. This CDR3 is built from 14 residues. The PCR had 60 Vbeta and 13 Jbeta primers. Some clones are missing from TCRdb's copy, which holds only in-frame ones; the method was immunoSEQ multiplex PCR. This sample has over 150,000 clones, with around 73% found just once. Details on this clone: Its antigen is currently unknown.

J is TRBJ1-1 and V is TRBV5-5; 7 bases line up with TRBD1. This TCR was recovered from a woman aged 25-40 years in good health and CMV-seronegative. Sequenced sample: PBMCs. The CDR3 coding sequence is TGTGCCAGCAGCTTTGGACAGGTATTCACTGAAGCTTTCTTT. Encoded protein: CASSFGQVFTEAFF.